These 30 T cell receptor beta chains came from one sample sequenced in a study of cytomegalovirus exposure and HLA in healthy donors (dated by TCRdb to about 2017). Library creation used the immunoSEQ multiplex PCR assay. A mixture of 60 forward primers for TCR Vbeta segments and 13 reverse primers for TCR Jbeta segments was used in the multiplex PCR. This is the immuneACCESS table as TCRdb keeps it, with only in-frame sequences that have V and J called. A part of the clones is gone; compared with another copy, unresolved V genes explain less than half, and the rest is unexplained. The sample table contains roughly 160,000 clones; only one count was recorded for 80% of them. Together, the top ten hold about 2.3% of the sample. Sample: PBMCs. The receptors derive from a male donor in good health and CMV-seronegative.

The chain recombines TRBV15 with TRBJ1-2, with TRBD1 matching over 7 bases. This CDR3 is built from 15 residues. Germline V gives CDR1 LNHNV, CDR2 YYDKDF (reference sequence). Trimming at V came to 0 bases and at J to 6 bases, leaving 7 bases not matched to a gene. The CDR3 region has the DNA TGTGCCACCAGCAGAGATAGGCCCAGGGGGGATGGCTACACCTTC. Protein sequence: CATSRDRPRGDGYTF.

V is TRBV7-8 and J is TRBJ2-1; 8 bases line up with TRBD2. There are 16 residues in the CDR3. The germline CDR1 and CDR2 sequences are SGHVS and FQNEAQ. The ends lost 3 bases at V and 8 bases at J; junction bases unmatched: 12. The CDR3 loop reads CASSFIRGGTLDEQFF. CDR3 in DNA: TGTGCCAGCAGCTTTATTCGGGGGGGCACTTTGGATGAGCAGTTCTTC.

The chain carries TRBV7-9 and TRBJ2-7, with TRBD1 identical over 7 bases. The length of the CDR3 is 13 residues. V shed 5 bases and J 3 bases; nucleotides not matched to a gene: 4. Germline V lookup: CDR1 SEHNR, CDR2 FQNEAQ (reference sequence). In nucleotides, the CDR3 is TGTGCCAGCAGCGTCCGGGACAGCTACGAGCAGTACTTC. It translates to CASSVRDSYEQYF.

This chain connects TRBV5-6 to TRBJ1-2; TRBD1 might be the D (5 bases). V lost 1 base to trimming and J lost 0 bases, with 13 bases between them. Germline values: CDR1 SGHDT, CDR2 YYEEEE. This CDR3 comprises 16 residues. The CDR3 is CASSLQGAYSNYGYTF. As DNA, the CDR3 is TGTGCCAGCAGCTTGCAGGGTGCCTACTCTAACTATGGCTACACCTTC.

This clone showed up just a few times. The V gene is TRBV4-3, the J gene TRBJ1-1; D is possibly TRBD1 (5 bases). Trimming stripped 1 base from V and 1 base from J, with 16 bases between. CDR3 length: 17 residues. Germline lookup yields CDR1 LGHNA and CDR2 YSLEER. CDR3 sequence (DNA): TGCGCCAGCAGCCAAGGTGCAGGGCGGGGAAAGAACACTGAAGCTTTCTTT. Encoded protein: CASSQGAGRGKNTEAFF.

The V and J genes are TRBV5-1 and TRBJ2-2; TRBD1 aligns across 8 bases. The germline V gene encodes CDR1 SGHRS and CDR2 YFSETQ. The CDR3 extends over 16 amino acids. Losses at the gene ends were 6 bases for V and 6 bases for J; bases not matched to a gene: 13. CDR3 residues: CASTSQPTGAAGELFF. As DNA, the CDR3 is TGCGCCAGCACTTCACAGCCGACAGGGGCGGCCGGGGAGCTGTTTTTT.

The chain employs TRBV5-4 and TRBJ2-5; unclear D gene. V lost 3 bases, J lost 5 bases, and 5 bases lay in between. Germline CDR1 and CDR2: SGHNT and YYREEE (reference sequence). This CDR3 is built from 11 residues. The CDR3 protein is CASSSGETQYF. CDR3 bases: TGTGCCAGCAGCTCCGGGGAGACCCAGTACTTC.

The chain links TRBV6-1 to TRBJ1-1, with 7 bases aligning to TRBD1. The V gene's germline CDR1 is MNHNS and CDR2 SASEGT. The CDR3 is 15 residues long. With 5 bases clipped from V and 1 base from J, the junction kept 7 bases outside the gene matches. In nucleotides, the CDR3 is TGTGCCAGCAGTACTGACAGGGCCACGAACACTGAAGCTTTCTTT. This codes for CASSTDRATNTEAFF.

The rearrangement joins TRBV10-3 to TRBJ2-5; a possible D gene is TRBD1 (6 bases). V was clipped by 5 bases and J by 3 bases, with 13 bases between them. The CDR3 runs 14 residues. Germline V lookup: CDR1 ENHRY, CDR2 SYGVKD. DNA for the CDR3: TGTGCCATCAGTCTTCAGGGGATGAAAGAGACCCAGTACTTC. It translates to CAISLQGMKETQYF.

This clone was observed once. V gene TRBV7-2 combines with J gene TRBJ2-3, with 8 bases identical to TRBD2. V gave up 4 bases and J gave up 1 base; unmatched junction bases: 7. CDR1 is SGHTA and CDR2 is FQGNSA in the germline V gene. CDR3 length: 16 amino acids. Here the CDR3 DNA reads TGTGCCAGCAGCTCGGGAAGGCGGGGGGGCACAGATACGCAGTATTTT. It translates to CASSSGRRGGTDTQYF.

The chain employs TRBV7-9 and TRBJ2-7; 8 bases fit TRBD2. The V and J ends lost 1 base and 6 bases, in that order; junction bases with no gene match: 8. The CDR3 runs 15 residues. Germline-derived CDR1 and CDR2 are SEHNR and FQNEAQ (reference sequence). CDR3 nucleotide sequence: TGTGCCAGCAGCTTAGGCCATAGCGGGGTGGGCGAGCAGTACTTC. This sequence encodes CASSLGHSGVGEQYF.

This clone appeared a single time. The chain couples TRBV2 to TRBJ1-2, with TRBD1 identical over 7 bases. The CDR3 is 14 residues long. Germline V gene lookup returns CDR1 SNHLY and CDR2 FYNNEI. V was pared by 6 bases and J by 2 bases, with 6 bases of the junction left unmatched. CDR3 DNA sequence: TGTGCCAGCAGCCCGACAGGGCGGAACTATGGCTACACCTTC. This gives the protein CASSPTGRNYGYTF.

The CDR3: CASSQDHSGGAGNEQFF. CDR3 sequence (DNA): TGTGCCAGCAGCCAAGACCACAGCGGGGGGGCGGGCAATGAGCAGTTCTTC. This chain connects TRBV4-2 to TRBJ2-1; 10 nucleotides agree with TRBD2. Trimming removed 0 bases from V and 6 bases from J; junction bases left unmatched: 8. The CDR3 totals 17 residues. Germline V gene sequence: CDR1 LGHNA, CDR2 YNFKEQ.

This chain links TRBV7-9 with TRBJ2-1; the match to TRBD2 covers 7 bases. Germline CDR1 SEHNR, CDR2 FQNEAQ (reference sequence). The CDR3 length is 13 residues. Trimming removed 1 base from V and 8 bases from J; junction bases left unmatched: 2. CDR3 nucleotides: TGTGCCAGCAGCTTAGGGGGGGGATATGAGCAGTTCTTC. Protein product: CASSLGGGYEQFF.

In DNA form, the CDR3 reads TGTGCCAGTAGTAGGGCAGCTCAAGAGACCCAGTACTTC. Protein product: CASSRAAQETQYF. The chain has TRBV19 and TRBJ2-5; D is unclear. The CDR3 has 13 amino acids. Germline V lookup: CDR1 LNHDA, CDR2 SQIVND (reference sequence). Trimming removed 4 bases at V and 2 bases at J, with 8 bases between.

V usage is TRBV15 and J usage is TRBJ2-5, with D unresolved. CDR3 size: 11 residues. V dropped 6 bases and J dropped 1 base, with 3 bases sitting between them. In germline, CDR1 is LNHNV, CDR2 YYDKDF (reference sequence). CDR3 sequence reads: CATRLQETQYF. For the CDR3, the DNA is TGTGCCACCAGACTCCAAGAGACCCAGTACTTC.

The V gene is TRBV7-9, the J gene TRBJ1-4; 10 nucleotides agree with TRBD1. The CDR3 extends over 15 amino acids. The V segment lost 3 bases and the J segment 5 bases; nucleotides outside the gene matches: 3. Germline assignment: CDR1 SEHNR and CDR2 FQNEAQ (reference sequence). The CDR3 DNA reads as TGTGCCAGCAGCTTTGTGGGACAGGGGAATGAAAAACTGTTTTTT. Translation: CASSFVGQGNEKLFF.

The genes are TRBV2 and TRBJ2-5; 10 bases match TRBD1. Losses at the gene ends were 6 bases for V and 5 bases for J; bases not matched to a gene: 6. The CDR3 totals 14 residues. CDR1 SNHLY and CDR2 FYNNEI come from the germline V gene. The CDR3 region is CASSDRGLEETQYF. CDR3 bases: TGTGCCAGCAGCGACAGGGGGCTGGAGGAGACCCAGTACTTC.

The chain uses TRBV27 and TRBJ2-1, with 11 bases fitting TRBD2. This CDR3 region has 19 residues. CDR1 is MNHEY and CDR2 is SMNVEV in the germline V gene (reference sequence). V gave up 10 bases and J gave up 1 base; unmatched junction bases: 18. Here the CDR3 DNA reads TGTGCCACCCGAACACCTTTGGCTAGCGGGGGGATATCCTACAATGAGCAGTTCTTC. This sequence encodes CATRTPLASGGISYNEQFF.

V is TRBV4-1 and J is TRBJ2-7; TRBD1 agrees at 8 bases. The CDR3 has 15 amino acids. Unmatched junction bases numbered 4, after V lost 1 base and J lost 2 bases. CDR1 is MGHRA, CDR2 YSYEKL, per germline. CDR3 sequence (DNA): TGCGCCAGCAGCCAAGGGGGACAGGTTACCTACGAGCAGTACTTC. This sequence encodes CASSQGGQVTYEQYF.

V gene TRBV7-9 combines with J gene TRBJ1-6; D gene uncertain. This CDR3 comprises 14 residues. Germline V gene data show CDR1 as SEHNR and CDR2 as FQNEAQ (reference sequence). V was shortened by 0 bases and J by 6 bases, with 6 bases between the two germline ends. The CDR3 reads CASSLAATNSPLHF. CDR3 nucleotides: TGTGCCAGCAGCTTAGCGGCCACTAATTCACCCCTCCACTTT. Looking up the rest from reference TRBV7-9 and TRBJ1-6 gives the full variable domain: DTGVSQNPRHKITKRGQNVTFRCDPISEHNRLYWYRQTLGQGPEFLTYFQNEAQLEKSRLLSDRFSAERPKGSFSTLEIQRTEQGDSAMYLCASSLAATNSPLHFGNGTRLTVT.

This clone is judged medium-sized. This chain joins TRBV4-1 and TRBJ2-5, with D unresolved. Trimming took 0 bases from V and 2 from J, leaving 4 bases between them. Per the germline V gene, CDR1 is MGHRA and CDR2 is YSYEKL. This CDR3 spans 13 amino acids. The CDR3 DNA is TGCGCCAGCAGCCAAGAACAGCAAGAGACCCAGTACTTC. Protein: CASSQEQQETQYF.

The CDR3 nucleotides read TGTGCCAGCAGCTGGAGGATGCGGGCTGAAGCTTTCTTT. Protein sequence: CASSWRMRAEAFF. The J gene is TRBJ1-1, the V gene TRBV7-9; D is ambiguous. V shed 4 bases and J shed 6 bases, with 12 bases lying between them. Germline-derived CDR1 and CDR2 are SEHNR and FQNEAQ (reference sequence). The CDR3 spans 13 residues.

On this clone: Other DNA sequences of this sample code for an identical CDR3. The chain couples TRBV6-5 to TRBJ1-5; D is possibly TRBD1 (5 bases). Trimming removed 6 bases at V and 2 bases at J, with 5 bases between. The CDR3 spans 12 residues. The germline CDR1 and CDR2 sequences are MNHEY and SVGAGI. CDR3 bases: TGTGCCAGCAGACAGGGCAATCAGCCCCAGCATTTT. Amino acid sequence: CASRQGNQPQHF.

The V call is TRBV7-9, the J call TRBJ2-7, with 7 bases identical to TRBD1. V shed 5 bases and J 2 bases; nucleotides not matched to a gene: 6. The CDR3 extends over 14 amino acids. Per the germline V gene, CDR1 is SEHNR and CDR2 is FQNEAQ (reference sequence). CDR3 residues: CASSPRQGPYEQYF. As DNA, the CDR3 is TGTGCCAGCAGCCCGAGACAGGGCCCCTACGAGCAGTACTTC.

Regarding this clone: Other DNA sequences in the sample encode the same CDR3. The chain employs TRBV18 and TRBJ2-1; 9 nucleotides line up with TRBD1. Germline lookup yields CDR1 KGHSH and CDR2 LQKENI. This CDR3 comprises 16 residues. With V trimmed by 0 bases and J by 9 bases, 9 bases remained unmatched. Here the CDR3 reads CASSPPGTGLAGEQFF. CDR3 nucleotide sequence: TGTGCCAGCTCACCACCCGGGACAGGGTTAGCAGGTGAGCAGTTCTTC.

The genes are TRBV5-1 and TRBJ1-1; weak D call: TRBD1 (5 bases). CDR3 length: 14 residues. Germline-derived CDR1 and CDR2 are SGHRS and YFSETQ. V lost 4 bases, J lost 0 bases, and 10 bases lay in between. CDR3 in amino acids: CASSLGTLNTEAFF. The DNA for the CDR3 is TGCGCCAGCAGCCTCGGGACTCTGAACACTGAAGCTTTCTTT.

The genes are TRBV5-4 and TRBJ2-1, with 7 bases identical to TRBD2. CDR1 is SGHNT and CDR2 is YYREEE in the germline V gene (reference sequence). This CDR3 is 14 amino acids long. The trim removed 0 bases at V and 6 bases at J, leaving 3 bases unmatched. The CDR3 nucleotides are TGTGCCAGCAGCTTGGCCGGGGAGGGCAATGAGCAGTTCTTC. Its translation is CASSLAGEGNEQFF.

The chain recombines TRBV5-4 with TRBJ1-2; possibly TRBD1 for D (6 bases). CDR3 length: 15 amino acids. Trimming took 3 bases from V and 3 from J, leaving 15 bases between them. Germline lookup yields CDR1 SGHNT and CDR2 YYREEE (reference sequence). CDR3 coding DNA: TGTGCCAGCAGCTCCGGGAGGGGGGGCGACTATGGCTACACCTTC. This translates into CASSSGRGGDYGYTF.

This chain joins TRBV11-2 and TRBJ2-1; 9 positions match TRBD1. Unmatched junction bases numbered 7, after V lost 5 bases and J lost 8 bases. This CDR3 region has 14 residues. Germline lookup yields CDR1 SGHAT and CDR2 FQNNGV. The CDR3 reads CASSHGTGRDEQFF. The CDR3 nucleotides are TGTGCCAGCAGCCACGGGACAGGGAGGGATGAGCAGTTCTTC.